Following are 16 T cell receptor beta chains from one sample sequenced in a study of neurological immune-mediated disorders. Indicated time point: technical triplicate 3. MiXCR, applied by TCRdb to the 5' RACE reads, yields one record per CDR3 protein. The table has tens of thousands of distinct CDR3 sequences, about a sixth seen once; the top ten hold almost 5%. Sequencing was performed on CD4+ T cells from blood. The receptors were gathered from a female donor with HTLV-1-associated myelopathy (HAM/TSP).

Ten or more counts support this clonotype. The chain is built from TRBV24-1 and TRBJ2-3; 7 bases are shared with TRBD2. Looked up from germline, CDR1 is KGHDR and CDR2 is SFDVKD. The CDR3 loop spans 19 amino acids. The trim removed 1 base at V and 0 bases at J, leaving 12 bases unmatched. CDR3 sequence reads: CATSDFVSSSGLSTDTQYF. The CDR3 DNA sequence: TGTGCCACCAGTGATTTCGTGAGTAGTAGCGGGCTTAGCACAGATACGCAGTATTTT.

The rearrangement links TRBV20-1 to TRBJ2-3; D unclear. CDR3 length: 14 amino acids. V shed 2 bases and J shed 2 bases, with 11 bases lying between them. Germline CDR1 DFQATT, CDR2 SNEGSKA (reference sequence). The CDR3 spells CSARQRNNTDTQYF. The CDR3 nucleotides are TGCAGTGCTAGACAGAGGAATAACACAGATACGCAGTATTTT.

This clonotype was seen ten or more times. The rearrangement joins TRBV5-1 to TRBJ1-2; TRBD1 matches at 7 bases. V shed 4 bases, J shed 4 bases, and the junction held 4 bases outside the gene matches. The V gene's germline CDR1 is SGHRS and CDR2 YFSETQ. This CDR3 has 13 amino acids. The CDR3 bases are TGCGCCAGCAGCGCGGGACAGACCTATGGCTACACCTTC. This sequence encodes CASSAGQTYGYTF.

At least ten counts were recorded for this clonotype. This chain links TRBV5-1 with TRBJ2-2, with D tentatively TRBD1 (5 bases). The CDR3 runs to 14 residues. The V and J ends lost 4 bases and 2 bases respectively, with 9 bases between them. Germline lookup yields CDR1 SGHRS and CDR2 YFSETQ. The CDR3 DNA reads TGCGCCAGCAGCACCGGACACAACACCGGGGAGCTGTTTTTT. It translates to CASSTGHNTGELFF.

This clonotype has a count of ten or more. The gene calls are TRBV5-1 and TRBJ1-4; D is uncertain. This CDR3 is 15 amino acids long. The germline V and J ends were trimmed by 4 bases and 2 bases, with 12 bases remaining between them. Germline V lookup: CDR1 SGHRS, CDR2 YFSETQ. CDR3 sequence reads: CASSPSWATNEKLFF. The CDR3 DNA is TGCGCCAGCAGCCCCTCGTGGGCCACTAATGAAAAACTGTTTTTT.

This clonotype was seen repeatedly, ten times or more. The chain uses TRBV7-3 and TRBJ2-1; 10 positions agree with TRBD2. CDR1 SGHTA and CDR2 FQGTGA come from the germline V gene. This CDR3 contains 15 residues. Unmatched junction bases numbered 10, after V lost 5 bases and J lost 9 bases. The CDR3 coding sequence is TGTGCCAGCAGCGGGATAGCGGGGGGCTCCGCTGAGCAGTTCTTC. It encodes CASSGIAGGSAEQFF.

This clonotype was counted once. The junction and the germline gene differ at one end; a read error may be behind it. This chain links TRBV11-2 with TRBJ1-6; D possibly corresponds to TRBD1 (5 bases). CDR1 and CDR2 (germline): SGHAT, FQNNGV. The CDR3 has 16 residues. The CDR3 sequence: CASRHNRPRVGSPLNF. For the CDR3, the DNA is TGTGCCAGCAGACATAACAGGCCTCGAGTCGGTTCACCCCTCAACTTT.

This clonotype appeared many times. The rearrangement uses TRBV12-3 or TRBV12-4 and TRBJ2-1; D is unclear. The V end was cut by 8 bases, the J end by 2 bases, with 16 bases between. There are 15 residues in the CDR3. CDR3 region: CASGPQSIPYNEQFF. CDR3 nucleotide sequence: TGTGCCAGCGGACCCCAGTCTATCCCCTACAATGAGCAGTTCTTC.

This chain joins TRBV25-1 and TRBJ2-5; a weak D match, TRBD2 (6 bases). The germline V gene encodes CDR1 MGHDK and CDR2 SYGVNS. This CDR3 has 13 residues. Between the trimmed V and J ends, which lost 3 bases and 4 bases, there was a span of 9 bases. CDR3 residues: CASSEAGLETQYF. CDR3 in DNA: TGTGCCAGCAGTGAGGCGGGGTTAGAGACCCAGTACTTC.

There are many counts of this clonotype. The rearrangement joins TRBV5-1 to TRBJ1-4; 9 nucleotides agree with TRBD1. This CDR3 comprises 15 residues. The V gene end was trimmed by 0 bases and the J gene end by 8 bases; junction bases not matched to a gene: 5. Germline V CDR1 and CDR2: SGHRS, YFSETQ. CDR3 sequence (DNA): TGCGCCAGCAGCTTGGAAGGACAGGGGAGCGAAAAACTGTTTTTT. Residues: CASSLEGQGSEKLFF.

In this sample, this clonotype turned up many times. The chain employs TRBV12-3 or TRBV12-4 and TRBJ2-7, with 7 positions matching TRBD1. Trimming removed 6 bases from V and 2 bases from J; junction bases left unmatched: 16. The CDR3 totals 17 residues. This CDR3 is CASSPPSTGVGAYEQYF. DNA of the CDR3: TGTGCCAGCAGCCCCCCCTCAACAGGGGTTGGGGCCTACGAGCAGTACTTC.

The chain recombines TRBV5-1 with TRBJ2-1, with TRBD2 matching over 9 bases. Per the germline V gene, CDR1 is SGHRS and CDR2 is YFSETQ. V lost 2 bases, J lost 8 bases, and 8 bases stayed unmatched. This CDR3 has 15 amino acids. The CDR3 bases are TGCGCCAGCAGCTTTGGGCGGGGGGGCCCACATGAGCAGTTCTTC. Amino acid sequence: CASSFGRGGPHEQFF.

With regard to this clonotype: Sequence at one end of the junction differs from germline and may be a read error. The chain recombines TRBV4-2 with TRBJ2-3; 10 nucleotides align to TRBD2. The germline V gene has CDR1 LGHNA and CDR2 YNFKEQ. The CDR3 loop spans 19 amino acids. In DNA, the CDR3 is TGTGCCAGTAGCCAAGCCTTCGGGACTAGCGTTGTTAGCACAGATACGCAGTATTTT. It specifies CASSQAFGTSVVSTDTQYF.

This clonotype was picked up one time. Since the CDR3 does not end with the conserved phenylalanine or tryptophan, this likely comes from a read error. The chain is built from TRBV7-3 and TRBJ2-6; D uncertain. Germline V CDR1 and CDR2: SGHTA, FQGTGA. CDR3 length equals 14 residues. V gave up 4 bases and J gave up 4 bases, with 8 bases separating them. The CDR3 loop is CASSSGSGANVLTL. Written as DNA, the CDR3 is TGTGCCAGCAGCTCAGGCTCCGGGGCCAACGTCCTGACTTTA.

This clonotype appeared many times. The chain is built from TRBV5-1 and TRBJ2-5; no reliable D call. V gave up 3 bases and J gave up 1 base, with 7 bases separating them. The CDR3 runs to 13 residues. Germline CDR1 SGHRS, CDR2 YFSETQ. The DNA of the CDR3 is TGCGCCAGCAGCTGGCAGAGCCAAGAGACCCAGTACTTC. Translation gives CASSWQSQETQYF.

This clonotype was detected ten times or more. The chain has TRBV7-2 and TRBJ2-2, with 11 nucleotides matching TRBD2. From germline, CDR1 is SGHTA and CDR2 FQGNSA. CDR3 size: 16 residues. With 5 bases clipped from V and 3 bases from J, the junction kept 5 bases outside the gene matches. CDR3: CASSRTSGYDTGELFF. CDR3 nucleotide sequence: TGTGCCAGCAGCAGGACTAGCGGGTATGACACCGGGGAGCTGTTTTTT.